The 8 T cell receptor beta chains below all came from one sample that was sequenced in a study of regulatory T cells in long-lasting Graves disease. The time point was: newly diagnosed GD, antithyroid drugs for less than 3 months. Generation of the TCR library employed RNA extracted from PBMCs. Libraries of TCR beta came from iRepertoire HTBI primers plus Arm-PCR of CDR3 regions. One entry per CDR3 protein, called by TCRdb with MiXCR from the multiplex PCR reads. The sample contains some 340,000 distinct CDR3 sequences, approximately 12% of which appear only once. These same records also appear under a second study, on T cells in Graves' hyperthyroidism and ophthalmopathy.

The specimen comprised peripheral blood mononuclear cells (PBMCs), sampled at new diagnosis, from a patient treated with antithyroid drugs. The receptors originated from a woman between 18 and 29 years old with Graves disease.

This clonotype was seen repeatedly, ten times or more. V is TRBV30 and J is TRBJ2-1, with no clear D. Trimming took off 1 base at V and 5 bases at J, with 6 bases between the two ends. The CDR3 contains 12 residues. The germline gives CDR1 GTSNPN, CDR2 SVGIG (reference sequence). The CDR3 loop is CAWSATHNEQFF. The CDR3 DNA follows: TGTGCCTGGAGTGCTACGCACAATGAGCAGTTCTTC.

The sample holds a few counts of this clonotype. This chain's CDR3 is CATSREGDNEQFF. In nucleotides, the CDR3 is TGTGCCACCAGCAGAGAGGGGGACAATGAGCAGTTCTTC. The rearrangement links TRBV15 to TRBJ2-1, with D possibly called TRBD1 or TRBD2 (5 bases each). The germline gives CDR1 LNHNV, CDR2 YYDKDF (reference sequence). The CDR3 length is 13 residues. V dropped 0 bases and J dropped 5 bases, with 5 bases sitting between them.

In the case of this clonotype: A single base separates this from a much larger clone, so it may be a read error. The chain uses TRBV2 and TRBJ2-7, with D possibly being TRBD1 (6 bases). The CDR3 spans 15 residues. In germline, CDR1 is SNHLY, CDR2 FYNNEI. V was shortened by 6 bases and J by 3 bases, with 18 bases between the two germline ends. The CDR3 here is CASRRGRGVHYEQYV. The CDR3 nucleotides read TGTGCCAGCAGGAGGGGCAGGGGAGTACACTACGAGCAGTACGTC.

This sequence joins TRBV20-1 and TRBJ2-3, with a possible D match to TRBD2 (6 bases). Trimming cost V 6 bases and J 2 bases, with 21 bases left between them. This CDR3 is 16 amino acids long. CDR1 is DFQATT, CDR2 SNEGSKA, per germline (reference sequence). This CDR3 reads CSAGAGLTLSTDTQYF. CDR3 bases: TGCAGTGCGGGCGCGGGACTCACTTTATCCACAGATACGCAGTATTTT.

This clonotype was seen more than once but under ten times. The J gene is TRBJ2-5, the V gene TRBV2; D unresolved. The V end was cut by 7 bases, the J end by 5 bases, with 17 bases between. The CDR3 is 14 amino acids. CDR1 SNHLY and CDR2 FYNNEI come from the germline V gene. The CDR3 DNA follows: TGTGCCAGCAACCCTCTCGGCCCGAGGGAGACCCAGTACTTC. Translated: CASNPLGPRETQYF.

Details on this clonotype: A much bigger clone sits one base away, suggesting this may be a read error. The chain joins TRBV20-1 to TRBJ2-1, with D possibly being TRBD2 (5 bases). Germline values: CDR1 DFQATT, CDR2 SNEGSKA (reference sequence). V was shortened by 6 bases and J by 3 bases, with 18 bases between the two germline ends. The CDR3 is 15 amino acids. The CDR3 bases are TGCAGTGCCCCCCCAGCGTTGGGGAGCTACAATGAGCAGTTCTTC. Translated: CSAPPALGSYNEQFF.

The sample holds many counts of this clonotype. The CDR3 region has the DNA TGTGCCAGCAGCTTTGCGAACCCTAACTATGGCTACACCTTC. Translated: CASSFANPNYGYTF. This chain uses TRBV5-4 with TRBJ1-2; unclear D gene. The length of the CDR3 is 14 residues. The germline V gene has CDR1 SGHNT and CDR2 YYREEE (reference sequence). V shed 2 bases and J shed 0 bases, with 8 bases lying between them.

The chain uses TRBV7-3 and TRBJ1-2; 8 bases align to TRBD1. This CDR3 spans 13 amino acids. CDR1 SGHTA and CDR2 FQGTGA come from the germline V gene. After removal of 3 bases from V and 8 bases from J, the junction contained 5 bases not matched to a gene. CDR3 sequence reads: CASSFPGQEGYTF. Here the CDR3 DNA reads TGTGCCAGCAGCTTCCCGGGACAGGAAGGCTACACCTTC.